This TCR beta chain was retrieved from a study of immune heterogeneity within non-small cell lung tumors. About this clonotype itself: No antigen is known for it.

This CDR3 spans 16 amino acids. After removal of 5 bases from V and 8 bases from J, the junction contained 15 bases not matched to a gene. CDR1 and CDR2 (germline): SEHNR, FQNEAQ (reference sequence). CDR3 of TCR beta was amplified by multiplex PCR that used 32 V and 13 J primers. Via MiXCR, TCRdb re-called the multiplex PCR reads, giving one row per CDR3 protein. The table lists some 2,000 distinct CDR3 sequences, roughly 50% of them singletons, with about 12% in the top ten. Study outcomes and limitations: Different tumor locations in one patient shared dominant CDR3 beta clonotypes yet harbored unique high-frequency clones. Statistically, local T-cell clonality exhibited a moderate yet significant correlation with local tumor mutational burden (R roughly 0.34).

The template consisted of bulk tumor genomic DNA, with about 600 ng used per sample. Several biopsies were collected from each primary tumor during surgery. They were spaced as far apart as possible within the tumor mass. The cohort was untreated, with newly diagnosed non-small cell lung cancer undergoing curative surgery. Individuals who provided samples were patients with newly diagnosed non-small cell lung cancer who were having surgery with curative intent. The chain employs TRBV7-9 and TRBJ2-1, with TRBD2 matching over 7 bases. The sequenced sample consisted of lung tumor tissue. The clonotype originates from a man in his sixties or seventies with non-small cell lung cancer. The CDR3 protein is CASSNREWEGGDEQFF. The CDR3 coding sequence is TGTGCCAGCAGCAACCGGGAATGGGAGGGCGGCGATGAGCAGTTCTTC.